This T cell receptor (beta chain) was recorded in a study of beta chain features in type 1 diabetes. Overall study findings and caveats: Lower insertion and higher deletion counts appeared at VDJ junctions in type 1 diabetes patients. There was a moderate but significant shortening of TCRB CDR3s in all four CD4+ subsets of Type 1 diabetes patients. Naive, central memory and regulatory TCRB repertoires appeared more similar among patients than healthy donors.

As to this clone: What it recognizes is unknown.

Expressed TCRB transcripts got sequenced, as all isolated RNA was reverse transcribed. Repertoires were generated with immunoSEQ multiplex PCR, while TCRdb's copy carries only in-frame clones and drops some. Among about 390,000 clones listed, roughly a tenth were seen once. All of the sorted populations showed purity greater than 98%. The ends were cut back, 7 bases at V and 4 bases at J, with 9 bases in the middle. Germline-derived CDR1 and CDR2 are DFQATT and SNEGSKA (reference sequence). The CDR3 spans 11 residues. The sequence derives from a man aged 30 to 45 with type 1 diabetes. The sequenced sample consisted of central memory CD4+ T cells from blood. The chain carries TRBV20-1 and TRBJ2-3; D is perhaps TRBD1 (6 bases). CDR3 DNA sequence: TGCAGTGGACAGGTCGCAGATACGCAGTATTTT. This codes for CSGQVADTQYF.